Presented here are 24 T cell receptor beta chains from one specimen sequenced in a study of control samples from healthy donors and cancer patients. Measured with immunoSEQ multiplex PCR; TCRdb has only the in-frame clones, and not every one. The sample lists about 130,000 clones, just under 95% seen once, with less than 4% in the top ten. The specimen was blood. The receptors here all came from a man aged 30 to 45 in good health.

The chain uses TRBV28 and TRBJ2-1, with a weak D call TRBD1 (5 bases). From germline, CDR1 is MDHEN and CDR2 SYDVKM. This CDR3 is built from 15 residues. Trimming pared 6 bases from V and 1 base from J, leaving 13 bases between. CDR3 nucleotides: TGTGCCAGCAGGCTCCCAGGGAAGTCCTACAATGAGCAGTTCTTC. Protein product: CASRLPGKSYNEQFF.

J is TRBJ2-7 and V is TRBV11-2, with D hard to call. The germline V gene has CDR1 SGHAT and CDR2 FQNNGV. The CDR3 spans 15 residues. The ends were cut back, 3 bases at V and 0 bases at J, with 12 bases in the middle. The CDR3 nucleotides are TGTGCCAGCAGCTTGGAGACACCCCCCTCCTACGAGCAGTACTTC. Protein: CASSLETPPSYEQYF.

This clone showed up just once. The chain uses TRBV5-1 and TRBJ2-1; TRBD1 might be the D (6 bases). V lost 4 bases and J lost 10, with 21 bases in between. From germline, CDR1 is SGHRS and CDR2 YFSETQ. The CDR3 length is 15 residues. The CDR3: CASSLTTHREQEQFF. The DNA for the CDR3 is TGCGCCAGCAGCCTGACGACCCACAGGGAGCAGGAGCAGTTCTTC.

The V call is TRBV3-1 (or the pseudogene TRBV3-2), the J call TRBJ1-4; D gene unclear. The CDR3 extends over 15 amino acids. CDR1 and CDR2 (germline): LGHDT, YNNKEL (reference sequence). V shed 1 base and J shed 6 bases, with 12 bases lying between them. The CDR3 DNA is TGTGCCAGCAGCCAAGTTCTGGGCCCCGATGAAAAACTGTTTTTT. Translated: CASSQVLGPDEKLFF.

The chain carries TRBV6-5 and TRBJ1-5, with a possible D match to TRBD1 (6 bases). Germline assignment: CDR1 MNHEY and CDR2 SVGAGI. Trimming removed 6 bases from V and 1 base from J, with 13 bases in between. This CDR3 is 15 amino acids long. The CDR3 DNA reads as TGTGCCAGCAGCCCCGGGGGCCCAAGCAATCAGCCCCAGCATTTT. This gives the protein CASSPGGPSNQPQHF.

The rearrangement joins TRBV9 to TRBJ1-5; no clear D gene. The V and J ends lost 0 bases and 4 bases respectively, with 11 bases between them. Germline V lookup: CDR1 SGDLS, CDR2 YYNGEE. The CDR3 is 15 residues long. DNA of the CDR3: TGTGCCAGCAGCGTAGTTTTTGGGCAGAATCAGCCCCAGCATTTT. Amino acid sequence: CASSVVFGQNQPQHF.

V and J are TRBV6-1 and TRBJ2-7; 8 nucleotides align to TRBD1. The CDR3 contains 15 residues. CDR1 MNHNS and CDR2 SASEGT come from the germline V gene. The V and J ends lost 3 bases and 0 bases, in that order; junction bases with no gene match: 4. As DNA, the CDR3 is TGTGCCAGCAGTGAGGGCCAGGGGGCCTCCTACGAGCAGTACTTC. It yields the protein CASSEGQGASYEQYF.

This clone was seen once. The chain couples TRBV6-5 to TRBJ1-2; D is possibly TRBD1 (6 bases). The V gene lost 11 bases and the J gene lost 4 bases, with 17 bases spanning the gap. Looked up from germline, CDR1 is MNHEY and CDR2 is SVGAGI. The CDR3 is 13 residues long. CDR3 DNA sequence: TGTGCCGCAGCCCGGGACAACCCCTATGGCTACACCTTC. Residues: CAAARDNPYGYTF.

This chain joins TRBV7-8 and TRBJ1-6, with D unclear. The germline gives CDR1 SGHVS, CDR2 FQNEAQ. V lost 0 bases to trimming and J lost 6 bases, with 6 bases between them. The CDR3 length is 14 residues. The CDR3 is CASSLATLNSPLHF. The CDR3 DNA reads TGTGCCAGCAGCTTAGCGACCCTTAATTCACCCCTCCACTTT.

The rearrangement links TRBV2 to TRBJ1-5; no reliable D call. CDR3 length: 15 amino acids. With 4 bases removed from V and 0 bases from J, the gap between germline ends came to 10 bases. The V gene's germline CDR1 is SNHLY and CDR2 FYNNEI. The CDR3 nucleotides are TGTGCCAGCAGTGTTCGGGAGTATAGCAATCAGCCCCAGCATTTT. Amino acids: CASSVREYSNQPQHF.

The chain recombines TRBV12-5 with TRBJ2-7; D perhaps matches TRBD1 (7 bases). The CDR3 has 14 amino acids. V was pared by 5 bases and J by 2 bases, with 13 bases between. CDR1 is LGHNT, CDR2 FRNRAP, per germline. The CDR3 sequence is CASGRGTAPYEQYF. CDR3 DNA: TGTGCTAGTGGTCGGGGGACAGCTCCCTACGAGCAGTACTTC.

This clone occurred once. The chain uses TRBV6-5 and TRBJ2-5, with 7 bases aligning to TRBD2. The CDR3 spans 16 residues. V lost 2 bases, J lost 5 bases, and 11 bases stayed unmatched. Germline CDR1 MNHEY, CDR2 SVGAGI. DNA of the CDR3: TGTGCCAGCAGTTACGGGCAACAGGTCGGGGGGGAGACCCAGTACTTC. Amino acid sequence: CASSYGQQVGGETQYF.

This chain links TRBV19 with TRBJ2-7; 7 nucleotides match TRBD1. CDR3 length: 12 amino acids. CDR1 and CDR2 from the germline V gene are LNHDA and SQIVND (reference sequence). V trimming: 6 bases; J trimming: 3 bases; junction bases outside the gene matches: 2. The CDR3 bases are TGTGCCAGTAGCCCAGGGGGCTACGAGCAGTACTTC. As protein: CASSPGGYEQYF.

The genes are TRBV7-9 and TRBJ2-1; no clear D gene. The CDR3 contains 10 residues. Germline V gene lookup returns CDR1 SEHNR and CDR2 FQNEAQ (reference sequence). The V gene lost 5 bases and the J gene lost 10 bases, with 6 bases spanning the gap. The chain's CDR3 is CASSGNEQFF. DNA for the CDR3: TGTGCCAGCAGCGGGAACGAGCAGTTCTTC.

J is TRBJ1-5 and V is TRBV14; D gene unclear. Looked up from germline, CDR1 is SGHDN and CDR2 is FVKESK. Between the trimmed V and J ends, which lost 3 bases and 4 bases, there was a span of 4 bases. This CDR3 has 12 amino acids. CDR3 sequence reads: CASSHWNQPQHF. CDR3 nucleotides: TGTGCCAGCAGCCACTGGAATCAGCCCCAGCATTTT.

This chain links TRBV9 with TRBJ1-1; TRBD1 might be the D (5 bases). The V end was cut by 4 bases, the J end by 0 bases, with 7 bases between. Germline V gene data show CDR1 as SGDLS and CDR2 as YYNGEE. The CDR3 spans 13 residues. The CDR3 coding sequence is TGTGCCAGCAGCCAGACAGTGAACACTGAAGCTTTCTTT. Translating it yields CASSQTVNTEAFF. The whole variable domain, remainder taken from reference TRBV9 and TRBJ1-1, is DSGVTQTPKHLITATGQRVTLRCSPRSGDLSVYWYQQSLDQGLQFLIQYYNGEERAKGNILERFSAQQFPDLHSELNLSSLELGDSALYFCASSQTVNTEAFFGQGTRLTVV.

V and J are TRBV4-1 and TRBJ1-2; maybe TRBD1 (6 bases). V was trimmed by 4 bases and J by 5 bases, leaving 17 bases between them. CDR1 and CDR2 from the germline V gene are MGHRA and YSYEKL. The length of the CDR3 is 15 residues. CDR3 sequence (DNA): TGCGCCAGCAGCCGCCAAGTCCAGGACAGATATGGCTACACCTTC. The encoded protein is CASSRQVQDRYGYTF.

V usage is TRBV5-4 and J usage is TRBJ2-5; no clear D gene. The V gene lost 0 bases and the J gene lost 7 bases, with 7 bases spanning the gap. The germline V gene encodes CDR1 SGHNT and CDR2 YYREEE (reference sequence). CDR3 size: 12 residues. In DNA form, the CDR3 reads TGTGCCAGCAGCTTGGTTGACGGGACCCAGTACTTC. Amino acids: CASSLVDGTQYF.

The chain employs TRBV19 and TRBJ2-2; unclear D gene. The CDR3 runs to 13 residues. CDR1 and CDR2 from the germline V gene are LNHDA and SQIVND (reference sequence). V lost 3 bases to trimming and J lost 4 bases, with 6 bases between them. The CDR3 coding sequence is TGTGCCAGTAGTATTCACCTCACCGGGGAGCTGTTTTTT. Translating it yields CASSIHLTGELFF.

This clone has only one observation. The CDR3 nucleotides read TGTGCCAGCTCAAAGCAGGGGACACTAACTAATGAAAAACTGTTTTTT. Its translation: CASSKQGTLTNEKLFF. V and J are TRBV18 and TRBJ1-4; TRBD1 might be the D (6 bases). The V and J ends lost 5 bases and 1 base respectively, with 14 bases between them. CDR1 is KGHSH, CDR2 LQKENI, per germline. CDR3 length: 16 amino acids.

This chain uses TRBV5-4 with TRBJ1-2, with 9 bases identical to TRBD1. There are 17 residues in the CDR3. Germline V CDR1 and CDR2: SGHNT, YYREEE (reference sequence). Trimming removed 4 bases from V and 3 bases from J; junction bases left unmatched: 13. CDR3 protein: CASSTGGGQGGYYGYTF. The CDR3 DNA reads as TGTGCCAGCAGCACGGGGGGGGGACAGGGCGGATACTATGGCTACACCTTC.

The chain links TRBV27 to TRBJ2-7; 11 bases fit TRBD2. The CDR3 spans 15 residues. CDR1 MNHEY and CDR2 SMNVEV come from the germline V gene (reference sequence). V lost 5 bases, J lost 5 bases, and 8 bases stayed unmatched. The CDR3 is CASSAYSGGVDEQYF. CDR3 DNA: TGTGCCAGCAGTGCCTATAGCGGGGGGGTTGACGAGCAGTACTTC.

The chain carries TRBV4-3 and TRBJ2-7; D remains ambiguous. V gave up 0 bases and J gave up 2 bases, with 11 bases separating them. Germline V lookup: CDR1 LGHNA, CDR2 YSLEER. The CDR3 covers 15 residues. The CDR3 region has the DNA TGCGCCAGCAGCCAAGAGCTAGTAGGAGCCTACGAGCAGTACTTC. Amino acid sequence: CASSQELVGAYEQYF.

This chain links TRBV15 with TRBJ2-5; a possible D gene is TRBD2 (6 bases). Trimming took 5 bases from V and 4 from J, leaving 14 bases between them. Germline lookup yields CDR1 LNHNV and CDR2 YYDKDF (reference sequence). This CDR3 is built from 14 residues. The CDR3 region is CATSFGTPGETQYF. The CDR3 bases are TGTGCCACCAGCTTCGGGACTCCCGGAGAGACCCAGTACTTC.